This T cell receptor (beta chain) derives from a study of response to subunit inactivated influenza vaccine. V was pared by 5 bases and J by 8 bases, with 15 bases between. Germline V gene sequence: CDR1 SGHTA, CDR2 FQGTGA. This CDR3 has 13 amino acids. In its sample, this clonotype was seen a few times. MiXCR, applied by TCRdb to the RT-PCR reads, yields one record per CDR3 protein. The sample consists of roughly 540,000 distinct CDR3 sequences, roughly 25% of them appearing once. The sample was also reused in another study, on T cells expressing NK-cell markers. That source reports: What made the TCR beta cDNA was 5'RACE template switching with UMIs.

Sample: CD4+ T cells sorted from PBMCs, taken approximately 13 days after vaccination. This TCR came from a man aged 50-60 years who received an inactivated influenza vaccine. V and J are TRBV7-3 and TRBJ1-1; D perhaps matches TRBD1 (5 bases). CDR3 coding DNA: TGTGCCAGCAGCGCCGGGACCGGAGGGGAAGCTTTCTTT. Amino acids: CASSAGTGGEAFF.